Listed here are 30 T cell receptor beta chains from one sample, sequenced in a study of graft-versus-host responses after intestinal transplantation. Their antigens remain unidentified. Assay used: immunoSEQ multiplex PCR; TCRdb lists only in-frame clones, some missing. Counted here are more than 65,000 clones, 84% occurring once; the ten biggest clones make up 0.35% to 0.45%. Sequencing was performed on unstimulated CD4+ T cells sorted from spleen or lymph node cells, taken before transplant. All receptors come from a human donor who was the organ donor for an intestinal transplant.

The chain uses TRBV2 and TRBJ1-1; D call uncertain. V gave up 2 bases and J gave up 1 base, with 2 bases separating them. Germline loops: CDR1 SNHLY, CDR2 FYNNEI. This CDR3 contains 12 residues. The CDR3 spells CASSEQNTEAFF. The CDR3 coding sequence is TGTGCCAGCAGTGAACAGAACACTGAAGCTTTCTTT.

This sequence joins TRBV4-3 and TRBJ2-5; 7 bases align to TRBD1. The V gene's germline CDR1 is LGHNA and CDR2 YSLEER. V lost 3 bases, J lost 5 bases, and 9 bases stayed unmatched. This CDR3 has 15 residues. The CDR3 reads CASSQGQSGRETQYF. The CDR3 DNA follows: TGCGCCAGCAGCCAGGGACAGTCCGGCAGGGAGACCCAGTACTTC.

The CDR3 nucleotides are TGTGCCAGTAGCCCATTACCCCAGTTGGGGGGGAGCGGAACTGAAGCTTTCTTT. This encodes CASSPLPQLGGSGTEAFF. The rearrangement links TRBV19 to TRBJ1-1; possible D gene TRBD1, 5 bases. This CDR3 is 18 amino acids long. The V gene lost 6 bases and the J gene lost 5 bases, with 28 bases spanning the gap. The germline CDR1 and CDR2 sequences are LNHDA and SQIVND (reference sequence).

The gene calls are TRBV5-1 and TRBJ2-2; TRBD1 is a possible D gene (5 bases). CDR1 and CDR2 from the germline V gene are SGHRS and YFSETQ. CDR3 length: 15 amino acids. The V and J ends lost 4 bases and 2 bases respectively, with 12 bases between them. In nucleotides, the CDR3 is TGCGCCAGCAGCACTACCGGACAAAACACCGGGGAGCTGTTTTTT. It is translated as CASSTTGQNTGELFF.

The chain recombines TRBV5-1 with TRBJ2-3, with 9 bases fitting TRBD1. V gave up 4 bases and J gave up 6 bases; unmatched junction bases: 6. The CDR3 contains 14 residues. Germline loops: CDR1 SGHRS, CDR2 YFSETQ. Here the CDR3 reads CASSRDRVYDTQYF. CDR3 DNA sequence: TGCGCCAGCAGCAGGGACAGGGTATATGATACGCAGTATTTT. Looking up the rest from reference TRBV5-1 and TRBJ2-3 gives the full variable domain: KAGVTQTPRYLIKTRGQQVTLSCSPISGHRSVSWYQQTPGQGLQFLFEYFSETQRNKGNFPGRFSGRQFSNSRSEMNVSTLELGDSALYLCASSRDRVYDTQYFGPGTRLTVL.

The chain couples TRBV6-5 to TRBJ1-3; D is perhaps TRBD1 (5 bases). From germline, CDR1 is MNHEY and CDR2 SVGAGI. This CDR3 comprises 16 residues. Trimming left V 4 bases short and J 0 bases short, with 13 bases between. The chain's CDR3 is CASSSLRGRSGNTIYF. The CDR3 DNA is TGTGCCAGCAGTTCCCTTAGGGGCCGCTCTGGAAACACCATATATTTT.

This clone was seen once. This chain connects TRBV20-1 to TRBJ2-1; maybe TRBD1 (6 bases). CDR1 is DFQATT, CDR2 SNEGSKA, per germline (reference sequence). The CDR3 runs 11 residues. V gave up 7 bases and J gave up 6 bases, with 10 bases separating them. The CDR3 sequence is CSVGGRNEQFF. The CDR3 region has the DNA TGCAGTGTTGGGGGCCGCAATGAGCAGTTCTTC.

This clone was seen once. The gene calls are TRBV27 and TRBJ2-3; the D gene is possibly TRBD2 (5 bases). V gave up 4 bases and J gave up 2 bases, with 13 bases separating them. Germline CDR1 reads MNHEY; CDR2 reads SMNVEV (reference sequence). CDR3 length: 15 residues. CDR3 in DNA: TGTGCCAGCAGTTCCCGGGGTAGCCCCACAGATACGCAGTATTTT. The encoded protein is CASSSRGSPTDTQYF.

This rearrangement joins TRBV19 to TRBJ1-4, with D unresolved. CDR1 and CDR2 (germline): LNHDA, SQIVND (reference sequence). V lost 7 bases and J lost 3, with 18 bases in between. The CDR3 has 16 amino acids. CDR3: CASTPRTGLSNEKLFF. Written as DNA, the CDR3 is TGTGCCAGTACCCCAAGAACGGGTTTATCTAATGAAAAACTGTTTTTT.

V gene TRBV6-1 combines with J gene TRBJ1-2; D is possibly TRBD1 (6 bases). This CDR3 has 15 residues. CDR1 MNHNS and CDR2 SASEGT come from the germline V gene. V shed 3 bases and J shed 7 bases, with 18 bases lying between them. In DNA form, the CDR3 reads TGTGCCAGCAGTGACAATGGGGGGGCAGGTAGTGGCTACACCTTC. It yields the protein CASSDNGGAGSGYTF.

This clone has only a few counts. The chain is built from TRBV5-6 and TRBJ2-3; the D gene is possibly TRBD2 (5 bases). The germline V and J ends were trimmed by 0 bases and 7 bases, with 6 bases remaining between them. This CDR3 comprises 12 residues. Germline assignment: CDR1 SGHDT and CDR2 YYEEEE. The CDR3 spells CASSLVGNTQYF. CDR3 in DNA: TGTGCCAGCAGCTTGGTCGGGAATACGCAGTATTTT.

The chain employs TRBV5-4 and TRBJ2-5; 7 positions agree with TRBD2. The CDR3 is made up of 12 amino acids. The germline V gene has CDR1 SGHNT and CDR2 YYREEE (reference sequence). V dropped 4 bases and J dropped 4; count of bases not matched to a gene: 1. CDR3 in DNA: TGTGCCAGCAGCCGCGGGGGAGAGACCCAGTACTTC. It yields the protein CASSRGGETQYF.

J is TRBJ2-1 and V is TRBV7-8; unclear D gene. V was shortened by 4 bases and J by 3 bases, with 4 bases between the two germline ends. The germline V gene has CDR1 SGHVS and CDR2 FQNEAQ. The CDR3 sequence is 12 residues long. The CDR3 is CASSSNYNEQFF. CDR3 in DNA: TGTGCCAGCAGCTCAAACTACAATGAGCAGTTCTTC. Combining the CDR3 with reference TRBV7-8 and TRBJ2-1 gives the whole variable domain GAGVSQSPRYKVAKRGQDVALRCDPISGHVSLFWYQQALGQGPEFLTYFQNEAQLDKSGLPSDRFFAERPEGSVSTLKIQRTQQEDSAVYLCASSSNYNEQFFGPGTRLTVL.

This chain links TRBV2 with TRBJ2-5; D is possibly TRBD2 (5 bases). This CDR3 comprises 15 residues. Germline V gives CDR1 SNHLY, CDR2 FYNNEI. Trimming took off 3 bases at V and 4 bases at J, with 15 bases between the two ends. DNA for the CDR3: TGTGCCAGCAGTGATGCCGGGGAGTTTGGAGAGACCCAGTACTTC. It codes for CASSDAGEFGETQYF.

This clone was observed a single time. The J gene is TRBJ2-3, the V gene TRBV11-1; 11 nucleotides match TRBD2. The CDR3 spans 16 residues. V shed 2 bases and J 0 bases; nucleotides not matched to a gene: 1. Germline V gene lookup returns CDR1 SGHAT and CDR2 FQDESV (reference sequence). The CDR3 loop is CASSLLAGGSTDTQYF. DNA of the CDR3: TGTGCCAGCAGCTTATTAGCGGGGGGGAGCACAGATACGCAGTATTTT.

The chain has TRBV7-3 and TRBJ2-3, with 11 bases identical to TRBD2. V lost 4 bases, J lost 7 bases, and 13 bases stayed unmatched. The CDR3 runs 17 residues. Germline assignment: CDR1 SGHTA and CDR2 FQGTGA. The CDR3 reads CASSSRPGLAVINTQYF. The CDR3 DNA reads as TGTGCCAGCAGCTCACGCCCGGGACTAGCGGTCATTAATACGCAGTATTTT.

This clone was counted between two and nine times. The chain links TRBV7-2 to TRBJ2-3, with 8 bases matching TRBD2. The CDR3 has 16 residues. Germline assignment: CDR1 SGHTA and CDR2 FQGNSA. Trimming cost V 1 base and J 5 bases; bases outside gene matches: 8. The CDR3 DNA sequence: TGTGCCAGCAGCTTAGTACCAGCGGGGGCAGTAGATACGCAGTATTTT. Protein sequence: CASSLVPAGAVDTQYF.

The chain has TRBV19 and TRBJ2-5; D is possibly TRBD2 (6 bases). The CDR3 has 16 residues. In germline, CDR1 is LNHDA, CDR2 SQIVND (reference sequence). Trimming stripped 2 bases from V and 5 bases from J, with 18 bases between. CDR3 loop: CASSIRLGTLGETQYF. The CDR3 DNA sequence: TGTGCCAGTAGTATACGACTAGGTACATTGGGGGAGACCCAGTACTTC.

The V and J genes are TRBV7-9 and TRBJ1-5; 9 nucleotides line up with TRBD1. The CDR3 is 16 residues long. Per the germline V gene, CDR1 is SEHNR and CDR2 is FQNEAQ (reference sequence). V trimming: 4 bases; J trimming: 5 bases; junction bases outside the gene matches: 9. CDR3 in amino acids: CASSSSGTGPYQPQHF. For the CDR3, the DNA is TGTGCCAGCAGCTCCTCCGGGACAGGGCCTTATCAGCCCCAGCATTTT.

This clone has a single count. The chain combines TRBV30 with TRBJ1-2, with a weak D call TRBD1 (5 bases). The CDR3 loop spans 16 amino acids. The V and J ends lost 0 bases and 3 bases respectively, with 17 bases between them. CDR1 and CDR2 from the germline V gene are GTSNPN and SVGIG (reference sequence). In DNA, the CDR3 is TGTGCCTGGAGTGTAAGGAGGGGCGTGCGACACTATGGCTACACCTTC. Translation gives CAWSVRRGVRHYGYTF.

The chain couples TRBV30 to TRBJ1-6; D is uncertain. From germline, CDR1 is GTSNPN and CDR2 SVGIG (reference sequence). The CDR3 has 19 residues. V was pared by 1 base and J by 4 bases, with 23 bases between. The CDR3 region has the DNA TGTGCCTGGAGTGACACCCGGGAGCGAGAACCGGTATATAATTCACCCCTCCACTTT. Translating it yields CAWSDTREREPVYNSPLHF.

Remarks on this clone: Germline is not matched at one junction end, which may reflect a read error. The V call is TRBV5-6, the J call TRBJ2-5; D possibly corresponds to TRBD1 (6 bases). This CDR3 contains 14 residues. CDR1 SGHDT and CDR2 YYEEEE come from the germline V gene. CDR3 DNA: TGTGCCAGCAGCTTGGCAGGGGCCCAAGAGATCCAGTACTTC. As protein: CASSLAGAQEIQYF.

This clone was seen a few times. The V and J genes are TRBV6-5 and TRBJ1-3, with TRBD1 matching 8 bases. The germline CDR1 and CDR2 sequences are MNHEY and SVGAGI. The CDR3 contains 15 residues. J lost 0 bases, V lost 8 bases, and 6 bases had no gene match. The CDR3 loop is CASARGPGSGNTIYF. CDR3 DNA sequence: TGTGCCAGCGCCAGGGGGCCAGGCTCTGGAAACACCATATATTTT.

The rearrangement uses TRBV19 and TRBJ2-1, with 8 bases that match TRBD1. The CDR3 is made up of 16 amino acids. CDR1 and CDR2 from the germline V gene are LNHDA and SQIVND (reference sequence). The J segment lost 3 bases and the V segment lost 1 base, leaving 5 bases of the junction unmatched. Here the CDR3 reads CASSIGVGTGYNEQFF. The CDR3 region has the DNA TGTGCCAGTAGTATAGGGGTCGGGACAGGCTACAATGAGCAGTTCTTC.

This clone has a handful of counts. The chain recombines TRBV7-2 with TRBJ2-2; 8 bases agree with TRBD2. Germline CDR1 reads SGHTA; CDR2 reads FQGNSA. V was clipped by 6 bases and J by 0 bases; unmatched bases: 6. The length of the CDR3 is 16 residues. CDR3 loop: CASRALGGANTGELFF. CDR3 nucleotides: TGTGCCAGCAGAGCCCTCGGGGGGGCGAACACCGGGGAGCTGTTTTTT.

This chain connects TRBV9 to TRBJ2-5; 8 bases line up with TRBD2. The ends lost 4 bases at V and 4 bases at J; junction bases unmatched: 12. The CDR3 runs 16 residues. Germline V gene lookup returns CDR1 SGDLS and CDR2 YYNGEE. The DNA for the CDR3 is TGTGCCAGCAGCCTCGGGGCGGGGGGCCTCCTAGAGACCCAGTACTTC. This codes for CASSLGAGGLLETQYF.

CDR3 sequence reads: CATSNTGELFF. CDR3 bases: TGTGCCACCTCGAACACCGGGGAGCTGTTTTTT. The gene calls are TRBV10-3 and TRBJ2-2; unclear D gene. Trimming cost V 10 bases and J 0 bases, with 3 bases left between them. Per germline, CDR1 ENHRY and CDR2 SYGVKD. CDR3 size: 11 residues.

The V call is TRBV27, the J call TRBJ2-2, with a weak D call TRBD1 (6 bases). Germline lookup yields CDR1 MNHEY and CDR2 SMNVEV (reference sequence). The V end was cut by 2 bases, the J end by 5 bases, with 9 bases between. This CDR3 contains 14 residues. This chain's CDR3 is CASSLQGRTGELFF. The DNA for the CDR3 is TGTGCCAGCAGTTTACAGGGGAGAACCGGGGAGCTGTTTTTT.

The chain links TRBV7-2 to TRBJ2-5; D gene ambiguous. The CDR3 runs to 12 residues. With 4 bases removed from V and 1 base from J, the gap between germline ends came to 4 bases. Germline V gene sequence: CDR1 SGHTA, CDR2 FQGNSA. DNA of the CDR3: TGTGCCAGCAGCTCCCTCCAAGAGACCCAGTACTTC. Translation gives CASSSLQETQYF. Together with reference TRBV7-2 and TRBJ2-5, the CDR3 gives the full variable domain: GAGVSQSPSNKVTEKGKDVELRCDPISGHTALYWYRQSLGQGLEFLIYFQGNSAPDKSGLPSDRFSAERTGGSVSTLTIQRTQQEDSAVYLCASSSLQETQYFGPGTRLLVL.

The rearrangement joins TRBV6-6 to TRBJ1-5; D possibly corresponds to TRBD1 (5 bases). CDR1 MNHNY and CDR2 SVGAGI come from the germline V gene (reference sequence). The CDR3 sequence is 14 residues long. V lost 8 bases, J lost 2 bases, and 13 bases lay in between. The CDR3: CASGGTSGNQPQHF. The CDR3 DNA reads as TGTGCCAGCGGCGGGACTTCGGGCAATCAGCCCCAGCATTTT.